These T cell receptor beta chains were read from a single sample in a study of blood T cell repertoires in COVID-19. Only in-frame clones appear in the TCRdb table, and some are missing; sequencing was by immunoSEQ multiplex PCR. The data contain some 120,000 clones, approximately 84% of them singletons. The material sequenced was peripheral blood. Receptors were obtained from a woman aged 55-70 years with acute or convalescent COVID-19. Each CDR3 is given with its conserved first and last residue. The D gene is left open where the match is weak. The listing skips clone size in some rows; elsewhere it reads once, few, many or a size class.

>TRBD1|-|TRBV5-1|TRBJ1-6
CASSATGGRESPLHF
TGCGCCAGCAGCGCTACAGGGGGCCGGGAGTCACCCCTCCACTTT
>-|-|TRBV15|TRBJ2-1
CATSKEASDEQFF
TGTGCCACCAGCAAGGAGGCCTCGGATGAGCAGTTCTTC
>-|-|TRBV11-1|TRBJ1-1
CASSLSGSTPGGAFF
TGTGCCAGCAGCTTATCAGGTTCAACACCGGGGGGAGCTTTCTTT
>-|-|TRBV5-6|TRBJ2-5
CASTERRSKRGTQYF
TGTGCCAGCACCGAGAGGAGATCGAAAAGGGGGACCCAGTACTTC
>TRBD1|many|TRBV23-1|TRBJ1-6
CASSRRQGANSPLHF
TGCGCCAGCAGTCGCAGACAGGGGGCCAATTCACCCCTCCACTTT
>-|-|TRBV30|TRBJ2-1
CAWRTGQLTNEQFF
TGTGCCTGGAGAACCGGACAATTGACCAATGAGCAGTTCTTC
>-|few|TRBV15|TRBJ1-5
CATSMRSSQPQHF
TGTGCCACCAGCATGAGATCATCTCAGCCCCAGCATTTT
>TRBD1|-|TRBV7-3|TRBJ1-2
CASSRTGGANYGYTF
TGTGCCAGCAGCCGAACAGGGGGCGCCAACTATGGCTACACCTTC
>-|-|TRBV3-1/TRBV3-2|TRBJ1-1
CASSQLGNTEAFF
TGTGCCAGCAGCCAACTCGGGAACACTGAAGCTTTCTTT
>-|-|TRBV29-1|TRBJ1-3
CSVGQQGGSGNTIYF
TGCAGCGTTGGCCAACAGGGTGGGTCTGGAAACACCATATATTTT
>TRBD1|few|TRBV29-1|TRBJ1-2
CSVDRPGQGPYGYTF
TGCAGCGTTGATAGACCGGGACAGGGGCCTTATGGCTACACCTTC
>-|-|TRBV30|TRBJ1-4
CAWSVPGGNEKLFF
TGTGCCTGGAGTGTACCCGGGGGGAATGAAAAACTGTTTTTT
>-|-|TRBV28|TRBJ1-4
CASSLLKSGELFF
TGTGCCAGCAGTTTATTGAAATCAGGGGAACTGTTTTTT
>-|once|TRBV18|TRBJ1-1
CASSEGRNTEAFF
TGTGCCAGCTCAGAGGGCAGAAACACTGAAGCTTTCTTT
>-|-|TRBV6-5|TRBJ1-6
CASSYSSQVGSPLHF
TGTGCCAGCAGTTACTCGTCGCAGGTCGGTTCACCCCTCCACTTT
>-|-|TRBV11-2|TRBJ1-2
CASSLDTGNYGYTF
TGTGCCAGCAGCTTAGACACGGGGAACTATGGCTACACCTTC
>TRBD1|-|TRBV28|TRBJ1-3
CASTSGGTGGLSSGNTIYF
TGTGCCAGCACCTCAGGGGGGACAGGGGGACTTAGCTCTGGAAACACCATATATTTT
>-|once|TRBV2|TRBJ1-5
CASSPYRTGSNQPQHF
TGTGCCAGCAGCCCCTACCGGACGGGAAGTAATCAGCCCCAGCATTTT
>-|-|TRBV2|TRBJ1-2
CASSERSGRRSTRGYTF
TGTGCCAGCAGTGAAAGGAGTGGCAGACGTTCTACTAGGGGCTACACCTTC
>TRBD1|-|TRBV7-3|TRBJ1-1
CASKEDRANTEAFF
TGTGCCAGCAAAGAAGACAGGGCGAACACTGAAGCTTTCTTT
>-|few|TRBV30|TRBJ1-5
CAWSRDFQPQHF
TGTGCCTGGAGTCGCGATTTTCAGCCCCAGCATTTT
>-|-|TRBV7-9|TRBJ1-2
CASSFFRDGQIRNYGYTF
TGTGCCAGCAGCTTTTTCCGGGATGGGCAGATAAGAAACTATGGCTACACCTTC
>-|-|TRBV4-1|TRBJ1-2
CASSQGELGQFYGYTF
TGCGCCAGCAGCCAAGGAGAACTTGGACAGTTCTATGGCTACACCTTC
>TRBD1|-|TRBV3-1/TRBV3-2|TRBJ2-7
CASSLTGEGFGEQYF
TGTGCCAGCAGCCTGACAGGGGAAGGCTTCGGCGAGCAGTACTTC
>-|-|TRBV14|TRBJ1-2
CASSPTLYAERHGYTF
TGTGCCAGCAGCCCCACCTTATACGCGGAGAGGCATGGCTACACCTTC
>-|once|TRBV19|TRBJ2-3
CASSPRTVVSTQYF
TGTGCCAGTAGTCCCCGGACAGTCGTTTCTACGCAGTATTTT
>-|-|TRBV5-1|TRBJ1-2
CASSLDVQYYGYTF
TGCGCCAGCAGCTTGGACGTACAGTACTATGGCTACACCTTC
>-|few|TRBV28|TRBJ1-1
CASSLTAMNTEAFF
TGTGCCAGCAGTTTAACAGCTATGAACACTGAAGCTTTCTTT
>-|-|TRBV11-2|TRBJ2-2
CASSISTSRATGELFF
TGTGCCAGCAGCATATCGACTAGTCGAGCCACCGGGGAGCTGTTTTTT
>TRBD1|-|TRBV19|TRBJ2-7
CASSARTGNYEQYF
TGTGCCAGTAGTGCCCGGACAGGGAACTACGAGCAGTACTTC
>-|-|TRBV2|TRBJ1-1
CASNGHPNTEAFF
TGTGCCAGCAACGGACATCCTAACACTGAAGCTTTCTTT
>-|-|TRBV4-2|TRBJ2-2
CASSQEGRANTGELFF
TGTGCCAGCAGCCAAGAGGGCAGGGCGAACACCGGGGAGCTGTTTTTT
>-|-|TRBV10-3|TRBJ1-2
CATQSGINYGYTF
TGTGCCACCCAGTCAGGGATTAACTATGGCTACACCTTC
>-|-|TRBV2|TRBJ1-2
CASTSTGGRGYTF
TGTGCCAGCACCTCAACCGGGGGGCGTGGCTACACCTTC
>-|-|TRBV9|TRBJ1-1
CASSVVGGSAEAFF
TGTGCCAGCAGCGTAGTGGGGGGGAGCGCTGAAGCTTTCTTT
>TRBD2|-|TRBV12-5|TRBJ2-5
CASGLAGGRLETQYF
TGTGCTAGTGGTTTGGCGGGAGGAAGGTTGGAGACCCAGTACTTC
>-|-|TRBV6-1|TRBJ1-1
CASSESLAGAWTEAFF
TGTGCCAGCAGTGAATCCTTGGCAGGGGCGTGGACTGAAGCTTTCTTT
>TRBD1|-|TRBV19|TRBJ1-6
CASSINRGPDSPLHF
TGTGCCAGTAGTATAAACAGGGGGCCGGATTCACCCCTCCACTTT
>-|once|TRBV24-1|TRBJ2-2
CATSDSRDVEGITGELFF
TGTGCCACCAGTGATTCCCGCGATGTGGAGGGTATCACCGGGGAGCTGTTTTTT
>-|-|TRBV2|TRBJ2-1
CASSYYNEQFF
TGTGCCAGCAGCTATTACAATGAGCAGTTCTTC